These T cell receptor beta chains were read from a single sample in a study of OX40 agonist ivuxolimab in advanced cancers. Some clones are missing from TCRdb's copy, which holds only in-frame ones; the method was immunoSEQ multiplex PCR. The sample yields 22,000 or so clones, roughly 82% seen once. The sample in question was CD4+ or CD8+ T cells sorted from blood, obtained in a trial of the OX40 agonist ivuxolimab. The receptors derive from an adult with an advanced solid tumor such as melanoma, head and neck, liver or kidney cancer. Both conserved end residues are part of each CDR3. The order of the fields is D gene, V gene, clone size, J gene, CDR3 DNA, CDR3 protein. D genes are given only for firm matches. Clone size is stated in some rows and not others, as once, few, many or a class when expanded.

D gene: TRBD2
V gene: TRBV10-1
clone size: NA
J gene: TRBJ2-5
CDR3 DNA: TGCGCCAGCAGCGAGAACCTAGCGGTGCAAGAGACCCAGTACTTC
CDR3 protein: CASSENLAVQETQYF

D gene: NA
V gene: TRBV11-3
clone size: NA
J gene: TRBJ2-7
CDR3 DNA: TGTGCCAGCAGCCCAGGGGGGGGCGAGCAGTACTTC
CDR3 protein: CASSPGGGEQYF

D gene: TRBD1
V gene: TRBV7-3
clone size: few
J gene: TRBJ1-1
CDR3 DNA: TGTGCCAGCAGCTTATTGGGACAGGGGGCAGGGAACACTGAAGCTTTCTTT
CDR3 protein: CASSLLGQGAGNTEAFF

D gene: NA
V gene: TRBV27
clone size: NA
J gene: TRBJ2-7
CDR3 DNA: TGTGCCAGCAGTGCCCCGGGGGTGGCTTACTACGAGCAGTACTTC
CDR3 protein: CASSAPGVAYYEQYF

D gene: NA
V gene: TRBV10-1
clone size: NA
J gene: TRBJ1-5
CDR3 DNA: TGCGCCAGCAGTGAAACGGCAGGGTTCAGGGTATGGAATCAGCCCCAGCATTTT
CDR3 protein: CASSETAGFRVWNQPQHF

D gene: NA
V gene: TRBV5-6
clone size: NA
J gene: TRBJ2-7
CDR3 DNA: TGTGCCAGCAAAGGGAACACAGAACCCTTCTACGAGCAGTACTTC
CDR3 protein: CASKGNTEPFYEQYF

D gene: TRBD1
V gene: TRBV7-8
clone size: NA
J gene: TRBJ2-1
CDR3 DNA: TGTGCCAGCAGCCGATCCGGGACAGGGTTAAAGGATGAGCAGTTCTTC
CDR3 protein: CASSRSGTGLKDEQFF

D gene: NA
V gene: TRBV30
clone size: medium-sized
J gene: TRBJ1-1
CDR3 DNA: TGTGCCTGGAGTACGACGGTGAACACTGAAGCTTTCTTT
CDR3 protein: CAWSTTVNTEAFF

D gene: TRBD1
V gene: TRBV5-6
clone size: NA
J gene: TRBJ1-6
CDR3 DNA: TGTGCCAGCAGCCGACAACAGGGGACAGGGAGGCATTCACCCCTCCACTTT
CDR3 protein: CASSRQQGTGRHSPLHF

D gene: NA
V gene: TRBV10-1
clone size: NA
J gene: TRBJ2-1
CDR3 DNA: TGCGCCAGCAGCGAGGGAACTATTTACAATGAGCAGTTCTTC
CDR3 protein: CASSEGTIYNEQFF

D gene: NA
V gene: TRBV5-1
clone size: NA
J gene: TRBJ2-7
CDR3 DNA: TGCGCCAGCAGCTTCACTACGGACGGAGACGAGCAGTACTTC
CDR3 protein: CASSFTTDGDEQYF

D gene: TRBD2
V gene: TRBV13
clone size: NA
J gene: TRBJ2-7
CDR3 DNA: TGTGCCAGCAGCTTGGGAGCGGGAAGGAGCTCCTACGAGCAGTACTTC
CDR3 protein: CASSLGAGRSSYEQYF

D gene: TRBD1
V gene: TRBV7-9
clone size: NA
J gene: TRBJ2-3
CDR3 DNA: TGTGCCAGCAGTCCTACCAGGGACAGGAGCACAGATACGCAGTATTTT
CDR3 protein: CASSPTRDRSTDTQYF

D gene: TRBD1
V gene: TRBV7-9
clone size: few
J gene: TRBJ2-7
CDR3 DNA: TGTGCCAGCAGCCATCCTCGGGACAGGGGGGACGAGCAGTACTTC
CDR3 protein: CASSHPRDRGDEQYF

D gene: NA
V gene: TRBV9
clone size: NA
J gene: TRBJ1-3
CDR3 DNA: TGTGCCAGCAGCACCAGCCGGGCCGTCTCTGGAAACACCATATATTTT
CDR3 protein: CASSTSRAVSGNTIYF

D gene: TRBD2
V gene: TRBV6-4
clone size: once
J gene: TRBJ2-1
CDR3 DNA: TGTGCCAGCAGTGGCGTAGCGGGAGGGGATGAGCAGTTCTTC
CDR3 protein: CASSGVAGGDEQFF

D gene: NA
V gene: TRBV7-9
clone size: NA
J gene: TRBJ1-5
CDR3 DNA: TGTGCCAGCAGCTTACCAGGTGTCAATCAGCCCCAGCATTTT
CDR3 protein: CASSLPGVNQPQHF

D gene: TRBD1
V gene: TRBV4-1
clone size: NA
J gene: TRBJ2-7
CDR3 DNA: TGCGCCAGCAGCCCCCTGGCAGGGGGCTACGAGCAGTACTTC
CDR3 protein: CASSPLAGGYEQYF

D gene: TRBD2
V gene: TRBV28
clone size: NA
J gene: TRBJ2-1
CDR3 DNA: TGTGCCAGCAGGCGACCCTGGGGGGAAGGACTAGCGGGAGGCAATGAGCAGTTCTTC
CDR3 protein: CASRRPWGEGLAGGNEQFF

D gene: TRBD1
V gene: TRBV15
clone size: NA
J gene: TRBJ2-7
CDR3 DNA: TGTGCCACCAGCACCCGGGACAGTATATACTACGAGCAGTACTTC
CDR3 protein: CATSTRDSIYYEQYF

D gene: NA
V gene: TRBV7-9
clone size: once
J gene: TRBJ2-1
CDR3 DNA: TGTGCCAGCAGTTCTACAGGGAGAGAGCAGTTCTTC
CDR3 protein: CASSSTGREQFF

D gene: TRBD1
V gene: TRBV5-1
clone size: NA
J gene: TRBJ2-2
CDR3 DNA: TGCGCCAGCAGTTCTGGAAGAGGGGGCGAGGGCGGGGAGCTGTTTTTT
CDR3 protein: CASSSGRGGEGGELFF

D gene: TRBD2
V gene: TRBV5-1
clone size: NA
J gene: TRBJ2-1
CDR3 DNA: TGCGCCAGCAGCTTGACTAGCGGGAGGCCTAGCTCCTACAATGAGCAGTTCTTC
CDR3 protein: CASSLTSGRPSSYNEQFF

D gene: TRBD2
V gene: TRBV28
clone size: NA
J gene: TRBJ2-7
CDR3 DNA: TGTGCCAGCAGTTTATTGGGTAGCGGGTCCTCCTACGAGCAGTACTTC
CDR3 protein: CASSLLGSGSSYEQYF

D gene: NA
V gene: TRBV5-6
clone size: NA
J gene: TRBJ2-5
CDR3 DNA: TGTGCCAGCAGCTTGGAAGCGCGGGAGACCCAGTACTTC
CDR3 protein: CASSLEARETQYF

D gene: NA
V gene: TRBV10-1
clone size: NA
J gene: TRBJ1-2
CDR3 DNA: TGCGCCAGCACGCCCCGTACAAGGAACTATGGCTACACCTTC
CDR3 protein: CASTPRTRNYGYTF

D gene: NA
V gene: TRBV19
clone size: NA
J gene: TRBJ1-2
CDR3 DNA: TGTGCCAGTAGTTCGACAGCTGCTGGCTACACCTTC
CDR3 protein: CASSSTAAGYTF

D gene: NA
V gene: TRBV7-9
clone size: NA
J gene: TRBJ1-1
CDR3 DNA: TGTGCCAGCAGCGAAGGACCGGCTGAAGCTTTCTTT
CDR3 protein: CASSEGPAEAFF

D gene: TRBD2
V gene: TRBV6-5
clone size: few
J gene: TRBJ2-7
CDR3 DNA: TGTGCCAGCAGTGCCGGGACTAGCGGATACGAGCAGTACTTC
CDR3 protein: CASSAGTSGYEQYF

D gene: NA
V gene: TRBV10-1
clone size: NA
J gene: TRBJ1-1
CDR3 DNA: TGCGCCAGCAGTGAAAGGGGAACTGAAGCTTTCTTT
CDR3 protein: CASSERGTEAFF

D gene: TRBD2
V gene: TRBV27
clone size: NA
J gene: TRBJ2-7
CDR3 DNA: TGTGCCAGCAACTCGGGGGGGGCCTCCTACGAGCAGTACTTC
CDR3 protein: CASNSGGASYEQYF

D gene: NA
V gene: TRBV7-3
clone size: few
J gene: TRBJ2-7
CDR3 DNA: TGTGCCAGCAGCCCGGGTGGCTACGAGCAGTACTTC
CDR3 protein: CASSPGGYEQYF

D gene: TRBD2
V gene: TRBV11-2
clone size: few
J gene: TRBJ2-2
CDR3 DNA: TGTGCCAGCAGCTTTGGGACTAGTTTCCCGAACACCGGGGAGCTGTTTTTT
CDR3 protein: CASSFGTSFPNTGELFF

D gene: NA
V gene: TRBV21-1
clone size: NA
J gene: TRBJ1-5
CDR3 DNA: TGTGCCAGCAGCAAAGTTAAGGGCCGGTCCAATCAGCCCCAGCATTTT
CDR3 protein: CASSKVKGRSNQPQHF

D gene: NA
V gene: TRBV4-1
clone size: NA
J gene: TRBJ1-2
CDR3 DNA: TGCGCCAGCAGCCAAGATAGATCGGTGGCAGGGAACTATGGCTACACCTTC
CDR3 protein: CASSQDRSVAGNYGYTF

D gene: TRBD1
V gene: TRBV6-5
clone size: once
J gene: TRBJ1-4
CDR3 DNA: TGTGCCAGCAGAATTCACAGGGGCGGGAATGAAAAACTGTTTTTT
CDR3 protein: CASRIHRGGNEKLFF

D gene: NA
V gene: TRBV30
clone size: NA
J gene: TRBJ1-2
CDR3 DNA: TGTGCCTGGAGTGATGGGACCCACTATGGCTACACCTTC
CDR3 protein: CAWSDGTHYGYTF

D gene: NA
V gene: TRBV5-4
clone size: NA
J gene: TRBJ1-1
CDR3 DNA: TGTGCCAGCAGCTTGCTCGTTCAGGTTAACACTGAAGCTTTCTTT
CDR3 protein: CASSLLVQVNTEAFF

D gene: NA
V gene: TRBV4-1
clone size: NA
J gene: TRBJ2-1
CDR3 DNA: TGCGCCAGCAGCCAAGGTTGGATGGAAACGGGGCCCAATGAGCAGTTCTTC
CDR3 protein: CASSQGWMETGPNEQFF

D gene: NA
V gene: TRBV5-8
clone size: few
J gene: TRBJ1-1
CDR3 DNA: TGTGCCAGCAGCCTATGGGACGGGGTGAACACTGAAGCTTTCTTT
CDR3 protein: CASSLWDGVNTEAFF

D gene: NA
V gene: TRBV5-1
clone size: once
J gene: TRBJ2-7
CDR3 DNA: TGCGCCAGCAGCCTGGGACGTGGAGGGACCCTTTACGAGCAGTACTTC
CDR3 protein: CASSLGRGGTLYEQYF

D gene: NA
V gene: TRBV27
clone size: NA
J gene: TRBJ2-3
CDR3 DNA: TGTGCCAGCAGTTTTGGGGCTGAAGGACCAGATACGCAGTATTTT
CDR3 protein: CASSFGAEGPDTQYF

D gene: TRBD2
V gene: TRBV4-1
clone size: NA
J gene: TRBJ2-7
CDR3 DNA: TGCGCCAGCAGCCAGGAAAGCGGGAGGAACTCCTACGAGCAGTACTTC
CDR3 protein: CASSQESGRNSYEQYF

D gene: TRBD1
V gene: TRBV5-6
clone size: NA
J gene: TRBJ1-2
CDR3 DNA: TGTGCCAGCACCTCCTTCCGTTACGACAGGGCCGTCTATGGCTACACCTTC
CDR3 protein: CASTSFRYDRAVYGYTF

D gene: NA
V gene: TRBV9
clone size: few
J gene: TRBJ2-2
CDR3 DNA: TGTGCCAGCAGCGCCTGGGGCGGGGAGCTGTTTTTT
CDR3 protein: CASSAWGGELFF

D gene: TRBD2
V gene: TRBV28
clone size: NA
J gene: TRBJ2-7
CDR3 DNA: TGTGCCAGCACCCCCGAAGTAGCGGGAGGGCGCTACGAGCAGTACTTC
CDR3 protein: CASTPEVAGGRYEQYF

D gene: TRBD1
V gene: TRBV7-9
clone size: NA
J gene: TRBJ2-5
CDR3 DNA: TGTGCCAGCAGCCCCCAGACAGGGTCCGAGACCCAGTACTTC
CDR3 protein: CASSPQTGSETQYF

D gene: NA
V gene: TRBV28
clone size: NA
J gene: TRBJ2-2
CDR3 DNA: TGTGCCAGCAGAACGGGACGGGAGTCGTACACCGGGGAGCTGTTTTTT
CDR3 protein: CASRTGRESYTGELFF

D gene: NA
V gene: TRBV11-1
clone size: NA
J gene: TRBJ2-2
CDR3 DNA: TGTGCCAGCAGCCCAAGCTCTAGATACACCGGGGAGCTGTTTTTT
CDR3 protein: CASSPSSRYTGELFF

D gene: NA
V gene: TRBV13
clone size: NA
J gene: TRBJ1-1
CDR3 DNA: TGTGCCAGCTCCTTAGGTGCGAACACTGAAGCTTTCTTT
CDR3 protein: CASSLGANTEAFF

D gene: NA
V gene: TRBV28
clone size: NA
J gene: TRBJ2-7
CDR3 DNA: TGTGCCAGCAGTTTATCGGGTGGGGAGTTCTTTTACGAGCAGTACTTC
CDR3 protein: CASSLSGGEFFYEQYF

D gene: TRBD2
V gene: TRBV30
clone size: once
J gene: TRBJ2-1
CDR3 DNA: TGTGCCTGGACCGGGGGAGGGAGCACCTCCTACAATGAGCAGTTCTTC
CDR3 protein: CAWTGGGSTSYNEQFF

D gene: TRBD2
V gene: TRBV5-1
clone size: NA
J gene: TRBJ2-5
CDR3 DNA: TGCGCCAGCAGCTTGGGGACTAGCTTTTTACAAGGAGAGACCCAGTACTTC
CDR3 protein: CASSLGTSFLQGETQYF

D gene: TRBD2
V gene: TRBV5-6
clone size: few
J gene: TRBJ2-1
CDR3 DNA: TGTGCCAGCAGCTTAAGCGGGAACTACAATGAGCAGTTCTTC
CDR3 protein: CASSLSGNYNEQFF

D gene: NA
V gene: TRBV7-8
clone size: NA
J gene: TRBJ2-7
CDR3 DNA: TGTGCCAGCAGCTTAGCATATCCCTTTGAACGGGACATGTACGAGCAGTACTTC
CDR3 protein: CASSLAYPFERDMYEQYF

D gene: NA
V gene: TRBV7-2
clone size: NA
J gene: TRBJ2-7
CDR3 DNA: TGTGCCAGCAGCTTAGGAGCGGGCGGGGTGCCCTACGAGCAGTACTTC
CDR3 protein: CASSLGAGGVPYEQYF

D gene: TRBD2
V gene: TRBV5-1
clone size: NA
J gene: TRBJ2-7
CDR3 DNA: TGCGCCAGCAGCTTGGCGGGTTGGTCTAGCGGAAACTACGAGCAGTACTTC
CDR3 protein: CASSLAGWSSGNYEQYF

D gene: TRBD2
V gene: TRBV5-6
clone size: NA
J gene: TRBJ2-2
CDR3 DNA: TGTGCCAGCAGTTGGGGGGCTAGCGGGTCCCCCGGGGTGACCGGGGAGCTGTTTTTT
CDR3 protein: CASSWGASGSPGVTGELFF